What follows describes a single T cell receptor (beta chain). Its antigen remains unidentified. These data are taken from a study of T cell responses to AZD1222 COVID-19 vaccine. Notes on the study in general: There were mostly white British donors and more females than males, and clonal diversity was possibly underestimated.

Measured with immunoSEQ multiplex PCR; TCRdb has only the in-frame clones, and not every one. Of roughly 150,000 clones in the sample, around nine tenths are singletons; the top ten hold about 5.3%. CDR1 and CDR2 (germline): LNHDA, SQIVND (reference sequence). CDR3 length: 12 amino acids. V lost 9 bases to trimming and J lost 3 bases, with 11 bases between them. The sample was peripheral blood, taken on day 0 of AZD1222 vaccination. The sequence was collected from an adult in good health. The chain has TRBV19 and TRBJ1-2; no definite D call. CDR3 nucleotides: TGTGCCAGCTCGCCGGCCCACTATGGCTACACCTTC. It encodes CASSPAHYGYTF.